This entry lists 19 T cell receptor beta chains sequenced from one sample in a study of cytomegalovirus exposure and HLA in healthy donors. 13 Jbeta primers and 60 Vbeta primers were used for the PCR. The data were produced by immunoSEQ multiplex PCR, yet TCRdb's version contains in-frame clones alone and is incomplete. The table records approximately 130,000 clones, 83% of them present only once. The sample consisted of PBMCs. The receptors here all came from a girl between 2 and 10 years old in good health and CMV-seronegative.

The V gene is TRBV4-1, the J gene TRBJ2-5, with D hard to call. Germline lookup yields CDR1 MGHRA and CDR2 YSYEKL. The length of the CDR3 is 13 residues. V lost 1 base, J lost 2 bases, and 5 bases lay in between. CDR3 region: CASSQAVQETQYF. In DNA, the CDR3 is TGCGCCAGCAGCCAAGCAGTGCAAGAGACCCAGTACTTC.

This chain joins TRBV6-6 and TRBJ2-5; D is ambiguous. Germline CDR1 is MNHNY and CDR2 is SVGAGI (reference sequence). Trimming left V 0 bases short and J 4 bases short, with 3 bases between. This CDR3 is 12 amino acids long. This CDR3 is CASSYSRETQYF. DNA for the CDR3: TGTGCCAGCAGTTACTCGAGAGAGACCCAGTACTTC.

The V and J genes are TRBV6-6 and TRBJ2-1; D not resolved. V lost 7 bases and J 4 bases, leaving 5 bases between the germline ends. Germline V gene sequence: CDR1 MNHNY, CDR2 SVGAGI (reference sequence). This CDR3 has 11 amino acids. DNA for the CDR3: TGTGCCAGCACCCAGTACAATGAGCAGTTCTTC. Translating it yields CASTQYNEQFF.

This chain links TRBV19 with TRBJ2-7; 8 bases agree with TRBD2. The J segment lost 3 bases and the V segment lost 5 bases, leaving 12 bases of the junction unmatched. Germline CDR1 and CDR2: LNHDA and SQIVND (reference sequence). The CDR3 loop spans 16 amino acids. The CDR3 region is CASSETLLAGGYEQYF. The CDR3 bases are TGTGCCAGTAGTGAAACCCTACTGGCGGGAGGCTACGAGCAGTACTTC.

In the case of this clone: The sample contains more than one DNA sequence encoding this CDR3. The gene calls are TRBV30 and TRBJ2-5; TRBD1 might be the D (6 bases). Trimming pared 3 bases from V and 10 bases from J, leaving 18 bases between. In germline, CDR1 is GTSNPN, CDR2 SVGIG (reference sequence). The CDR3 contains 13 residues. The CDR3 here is CAWSENRAAGQYF. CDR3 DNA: TGTGCCTGGAGCGAAAACAGGGCTGCTGGCCAGTACTTC.

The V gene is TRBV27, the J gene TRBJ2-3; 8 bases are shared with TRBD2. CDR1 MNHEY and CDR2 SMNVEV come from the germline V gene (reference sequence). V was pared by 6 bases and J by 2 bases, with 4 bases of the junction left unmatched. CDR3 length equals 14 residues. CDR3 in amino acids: CASRAGVDTDTQYF. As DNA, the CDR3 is TGTGCCAGCAGAGCGGGAGTTGACACAGATACGCAGTATTTT.

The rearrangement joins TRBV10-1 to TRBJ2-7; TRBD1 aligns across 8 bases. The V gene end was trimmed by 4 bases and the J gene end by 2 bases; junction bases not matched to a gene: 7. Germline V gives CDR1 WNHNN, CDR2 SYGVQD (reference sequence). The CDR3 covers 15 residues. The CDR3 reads CASSGTGTGPYEQYF. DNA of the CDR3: TGCGCCAGCAGTGGGACCGGGACAGGTCCCTACGAGCAGTACTTC.

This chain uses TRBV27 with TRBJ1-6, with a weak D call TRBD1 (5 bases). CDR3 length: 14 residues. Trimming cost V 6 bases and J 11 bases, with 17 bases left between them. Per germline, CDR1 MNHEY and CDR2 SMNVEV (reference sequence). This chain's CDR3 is CASREGGARPPLHF. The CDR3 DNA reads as TGTGCCAGCAGAGAAGGTGGGGCTCGCCCACCCCTCCACTTT.

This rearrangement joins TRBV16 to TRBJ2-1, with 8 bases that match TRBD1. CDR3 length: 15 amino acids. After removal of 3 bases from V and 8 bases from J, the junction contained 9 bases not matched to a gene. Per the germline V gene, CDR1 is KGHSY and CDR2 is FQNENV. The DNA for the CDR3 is TGTGCCAGCAGCCATTCGACCGGACAGGGCTATGAGCAGTTCTTC. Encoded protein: CASSHSTGQGYEQFF.

CDR3 in DNA: TGTGCCAGCAGCCCTTTGAGCTCCGAAGCTTTCTTT. It encodes CASSPLSSEAFF. V and J are TRBV7-9 and TRBJ1-1; D uncertain. Trimming removed 5 bases at V and 8 bases at J, with 12 bases between. CDR3 length: 12 amino acids. Per germline, CDR1 SEHNR and CDR2 FQNEAQ (reference sequence).

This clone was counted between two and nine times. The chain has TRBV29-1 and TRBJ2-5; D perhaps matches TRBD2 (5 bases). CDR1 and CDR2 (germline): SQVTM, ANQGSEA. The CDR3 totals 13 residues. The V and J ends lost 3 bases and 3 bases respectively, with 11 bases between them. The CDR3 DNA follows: TGCAGCGTTGAGGGGAGTGGGGAAGAGACCCAGTACTTC. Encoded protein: CSVEGSGEETQYF.

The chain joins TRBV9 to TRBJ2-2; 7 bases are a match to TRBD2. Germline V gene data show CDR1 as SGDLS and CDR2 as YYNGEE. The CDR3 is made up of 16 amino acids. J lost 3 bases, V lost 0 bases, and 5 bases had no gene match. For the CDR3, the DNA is TGTGCCAGCAGCGTAGGTCCGGGGAGGGACACCGGGGAGCTGTTTTTT. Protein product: CASSVGPGRDTGELFF.

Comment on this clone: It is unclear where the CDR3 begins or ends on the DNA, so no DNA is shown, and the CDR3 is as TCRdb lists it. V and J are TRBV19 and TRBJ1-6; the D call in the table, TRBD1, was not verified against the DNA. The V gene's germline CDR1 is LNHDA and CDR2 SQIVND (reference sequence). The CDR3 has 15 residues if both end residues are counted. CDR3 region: CASSIRDTFGSPLHF.

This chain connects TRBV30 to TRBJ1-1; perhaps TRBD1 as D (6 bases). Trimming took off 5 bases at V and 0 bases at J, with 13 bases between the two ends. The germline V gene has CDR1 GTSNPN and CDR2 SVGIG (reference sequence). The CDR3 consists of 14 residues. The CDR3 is CAWQRGTLNTEAFF. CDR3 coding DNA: TGTGCCTGGCAAAGGGGGACATTGAACACTGAAGCTTTCTTT.

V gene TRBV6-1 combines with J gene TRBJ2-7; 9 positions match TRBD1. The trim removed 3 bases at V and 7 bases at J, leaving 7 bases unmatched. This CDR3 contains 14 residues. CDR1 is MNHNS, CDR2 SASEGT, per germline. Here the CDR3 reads CASSESGTGSEQYF. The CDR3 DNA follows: TGTGCCAGCAGTGAGTCCGGGACAGGGTCTGAGCAGTACTTC.

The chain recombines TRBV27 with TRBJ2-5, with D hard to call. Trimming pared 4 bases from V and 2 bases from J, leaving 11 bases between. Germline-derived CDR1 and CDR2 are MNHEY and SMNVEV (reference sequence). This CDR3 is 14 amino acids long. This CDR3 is CASSSGIRQETQYF. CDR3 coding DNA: TGTGCCAGCAGTTCAGGCATTCGGCAAGAGACCCAGTACTTC.

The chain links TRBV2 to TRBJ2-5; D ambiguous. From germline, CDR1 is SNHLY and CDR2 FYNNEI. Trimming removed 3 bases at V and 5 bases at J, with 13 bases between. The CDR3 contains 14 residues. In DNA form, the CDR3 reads TGTGCCAGCAGTGACCCGGGTAGTACGGAGACCCAGTACTTC. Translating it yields CASSDPGSTETQYF.

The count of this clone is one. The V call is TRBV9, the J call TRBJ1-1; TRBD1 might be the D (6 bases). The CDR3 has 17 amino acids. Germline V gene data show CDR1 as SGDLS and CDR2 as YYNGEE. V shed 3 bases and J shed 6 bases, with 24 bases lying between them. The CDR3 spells CASSARRGADPWAEAFF. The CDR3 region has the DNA TGTGCCAGCAGCGCCCGACGGGGGGCCGACCCGTGGGCTGAAGCTTTCTTT.

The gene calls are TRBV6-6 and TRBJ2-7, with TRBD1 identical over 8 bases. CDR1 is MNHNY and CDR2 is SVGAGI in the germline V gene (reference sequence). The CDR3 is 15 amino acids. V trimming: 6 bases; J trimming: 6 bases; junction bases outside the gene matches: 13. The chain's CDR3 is CASRSSGQGASEQYF. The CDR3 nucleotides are TGTGCCAGCAGAAGTTCAGGCCAGGGGGCGAGCGAGCAGTACTTC.